A selection of T cell receptor beta chains follows, all from one sample in a study of blood T cell repertoires in COVID-19. Some clones are missing from TCRdb's copy, which holds only in-frame ones; the method was immunoSEQ multiplex PCR. Of roughly 72,000 clones in the sample, roughly 78% were seen once. Sequences were obtained from peripheral blood. These receptors came from an elderly woman with active or convalescent COVID-19. CDR3s include the opening cysteine and the closing phenylalanine or tryptophan.

V | length | CDR3
TRBV6-1 | 13 | CASSERDRYEQYF
TRBV14 | 14 | CASSRSGGGETQYF
TRBV7-9 | 17 | CASSLVHGGSRADTQYF
TRBV4-3 | 15 | CASSQNRGPGNTIYF
TRBV15 | 16 | CATSSMEWTTSYEQYF
TRBV2 | 21 | CASSARKEAFSRGYSGNTIYF
TRBV5-4 | 16 | CASSPPRLAGVNEQFF
TRBV7-2 | 17 | CASSFWGRGIMNTEAFF
TRBV28 | 19 | CASSFSGTSGFSSYNEQFF
TRBV2 | 13 | CASGTRAIETQYF
TRBV28 | 16 | CASSSPQGMGADTQYF
TRBV5-1 | 15 | CASSIDRDSNYEQYF
TRBV27 | 14 | CASSIGRGNSPLHF
TRBV2 | 14 | CASGTGQNNQPQHF
TRBV7-2 | 17 | CASSHATGTGGFQPQHF
TRBV19 | 18 | CASRIIWERPRGTDTQYF
TRBV6-2/TRBV6-3 | 13 | CASSQGGAGEQYF
TRBV19 | 14 | CASSRYWNTGELFF
TRBV20-1 | 14 | CSASTDRVYEKLFF
TRBV4-2 | 15 | CASSQVGGGGNGYTF
TRBV6-5 | 14 | CASSYSLRQETQYF
TRBV30 | 15 | CASPRARDRAYGYTF
TRBV6-6 | 15 | CASSRTGDQLSGYTF
TRBV18 | 15 | CASSPQKSQESGYTF
TRBV27 | 16 | CASARGGWVADTEAFF
TRBV21-1 | 13 | CASPRGDSDGYTF
TRBV6-2/TRBV6-3 | 15 | CASSYIGGSNYGYTF
TRBV6-5 | 13 | CASSSGTSYGYTF
TRBV9 | 13 | CASSVASTGELFF
TRBV6-5 | 13 | CATERTVGYGYTF